Listed below are T cell receptor beta chains from one sample, sequenced in a study of blood T cell repertoires in COVID-19. Clones were read by immunoSEQ multiplex PCR, and TCRdb kept only the in-frame ones, dropping some. The sample yields 100,000 to 150,000 clones, about 86% seen once. Sequencing was performed on peripheral blood. The source of these receptors is a woman between 45 and 65 years old with acute or convalescent COVID-19. The CDR3 runs from the conserved cysteine through the conserved F or W. D genes are given only for firm matches.

>NA|TRBV7-3|TRBJ2-2
TGTGCCAGCAGCTTAATCAGGAACACCGGGGAGCTGTTTTTT
CASSLIRNTGELFF
>NA|TRBV9|TRBJ2-7
TGTGCCAGCAGCGTAGGGGGCCGGAGCGAGCAGTACTTC
CASSVGGRSEQYF
>TRBD2|TRBV10-3|TRBJ2-7
TGTGCCATCAGTGAGTCTAGCGGGGGGGCCGAGCAGTACTTC
CAISESSGGAEQYF
>NA|TRBV6-1|TRBJ1-3
TGTGCCAGCAGTGAAGGGTGGAACAGGGGAAACACCATATATTTT
CASSEGWNRGNTIYF
>NA|TRBV7-2|TRBJ2-7
TGTGCCAGCAGCCGGAGTTCGACCCTCTACGAGCAGTACTTC
CASSRSSTLYEQYF
>TRBD1|TRBV11-2|TRBJ1-3
TGTGCCAGCAGCTTAGCAAGTCAACAGGGGGCCAGGTTATATTTT
CASSLASQQGARLYF
>TRBD2|TRBV9|TRBJ2-3
TGTGCCAGCAGCGTTATTAGCGGGGGGGCAGGTGATACGCAGTATTTT
CASSVISGGAGDTQYF
>NA|TRBV2|TRBJ1-6
TGTGCCAGCAGGGCGGGGACGGGCAATTCACCCCTCCACTTT
CASRAGTGNSPLHF
>NA|TRBV11-2|TRBJ1-5
TGTGCCAGCAGCTTAGATCGGGGATCGGGACAGCCCCAGCATTTT
CASSLDRGSGQPQHF
>TRBD1|TRBV5-1|TRBJ1-1
TGCGCCAGCAGCTCAGGACAGGGTAAGCTAGCTTTCTTT
CASSSGQGKLAFF
>TRBD2|TRBV7-4|TRBJ2-3
TGTGCCAGCAGCTTAACTCGAGGACTAGCGGGGTTCCACACAGATACGCAGTATTTT
CASSLTRGLAGFHTDTQYF
>TRBD2|TRBV27|TRBJ2-3
TGTGCCAGCAGTTTATTGGCTAGCGGGACAACAGATACGCAGTATTTT
CASSLLASGTTDTQYF
>NA|TRBV19|TRBJ1-6
TGTGCCAGTAGTCCAAAGGGGTCTAATTCACCCCTCCACTTT
CASSPKGSNSPLHF
>TRBD1|TRBV27|TRBJ2-2
TGTGCCAGCAGTTATCTCCGGACAGGGGCGACGAACACCGGGGAGCTGTTTTTT
CASSYLRTGATNTGELFF
>TRBD1|TRBV7-8|TRBJ1-2
TGTGCCAGCAGCTTAGCGGGGCAGGGGGCTAACTATGGCTACACCTTC
CASSLAGQGANYGYTF
>NA|TRBV9|TRBJ2-7
TGTGCCAGCAGCCCAAGCCCCGACAGCTTAACCTACGAGCAGTACTTC
CASSPSPDSLTYEQYF
>TRBD1|TRBV19|TRBJ1-4
TGTGCCAGTTCCGGGACAGTTCCAACTAATGAAAAACTGTTTTTT
CASSGTVPTNEKLFF